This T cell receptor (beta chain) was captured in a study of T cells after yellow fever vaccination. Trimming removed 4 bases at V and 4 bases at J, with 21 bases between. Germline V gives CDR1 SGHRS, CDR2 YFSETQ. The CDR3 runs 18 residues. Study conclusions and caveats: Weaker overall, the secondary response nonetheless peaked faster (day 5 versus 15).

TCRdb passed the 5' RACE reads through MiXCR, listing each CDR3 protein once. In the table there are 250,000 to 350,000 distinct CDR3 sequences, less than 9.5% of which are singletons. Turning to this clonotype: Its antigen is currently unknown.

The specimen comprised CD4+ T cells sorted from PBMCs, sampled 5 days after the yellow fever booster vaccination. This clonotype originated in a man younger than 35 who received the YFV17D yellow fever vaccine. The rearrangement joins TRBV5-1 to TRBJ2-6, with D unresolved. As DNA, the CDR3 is TGCGCCAGCAGCCGAAAGGGAACCTCCCTGGGGGGGGCCAACGTCCTGACTTTC. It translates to CASSRKGTSLGGANVLTF. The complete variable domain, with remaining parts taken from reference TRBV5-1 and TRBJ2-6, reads KAGVTQTPRYLIKTRGQQVTLSCSPISGHRSVSWYQQTPGQGLQFLFEYFSETQRNKGNFPGRFSGRQFSNSRSEMNVSTLELGDSALYLCASSRKGTSLGGANVLTFGAGSRLTVL.